These T cell receptor beta chains were read from a single sample in a study of shared clonotypes between healthy human individuals. The protocol was immunoSEQ multiplex PCR, while the TCRdb copy is restricted to in-frame clones and leaves out a portion. The table includes about 2.3 million clones, approximately 95% detected once. Material for sequencing was naive CD4+ T cells from PBMCs. All receptors come from a young man in good health. Some clones in this sample may be carry-over from other donors' samples. Both conserved end residues are part of each CDR3. D genes are given only for firm matches. Where a row states a size, it is once, few, many or the class of an expanded clone; other rows omit it.

clone_size: -; v_call: TRBV5-1; j_call: TRBJ2-2; d_call: TRBD2; cdr3_length: 16; cdr3_aa: CASSLLADRATGELFF; cdr3_nt: TGCGCCAGCAGCTTACTAGCGGATCGGGCCACCGGGGAGCTGTTTTTT
clone_size: -; v_call: TRBV29-1; j_call: TRBJ2-3; d_call: TRBD2; cdr3_length: 14; cdr3_aa: CSTSGLAGADTQYF; cdr3_nt: TGCAGCACATCGGGACTAGCGGGAGCAGATACGCAGTATTTT
clone_size: -; v_call: TRBV5-1; j_call: TRBJ2-1; d_call: TRBD2; cdr3_length: 15; cdr3_aa: CASSIGTSEIREQFF; cdr3_nt: TGCGCCAGCAGCATAGGGACTAGCGAGATTCGTGAGCAGTTCTTC
clone_size: once; v_call: TRBV30; j_call: TRBJ2-7; d_call: -; cdr3_length: 12; cdr3_aa: CAWTSDTYEQYF; cdr3_nt: TGTGCCTGGACTAGCGACACCTACGAGCAGTACTTC
clone_size: -; v_call: TRBV10-3; j_call: TRBJ1-2; d_call: -; cdr3_length: 13; cdr3_aa: CAISASGRGGYTF; cdr3_nt: TGTGCCATCAGTGCCTCCGGGAGGGGTGGCTACACCTTC
clone_size: -; v_call: TRBV9; j_call: TRBJ2-1; d_call: TRBD1; cdr3_length: 17; cdr3_aa: CASSVVGLGQGLNEQFF; cdr3_nt: TGTGCCAGCAGCGTAGTGGGTCTGGGACAGGGCCTTAATGAGCAGTTCTTC
clone_size: -; v_call: TRBV4-1; j_call: TRBJ2-2; d_call: TRBD2; cdr3_length: 15; cdr3_aa: CASSQEAGGTGELFF; cdr3_nt: TGCGCCAGCAGCCAAGAGGCGGGAGGAACCGGGGAGCTGTTTTTT
clone_size: -; v_call: TRBV7-8; j_call: TRBJ1-1; d_call: -; cdr3_length: 13; cdr3_aa: CASSLQGNTEAFF; cdr3_nt: TGTGCCAGCAGCTTACAGGGCAACACTGAAGCTTTCTTT
clone_size: -; v_call: TRBV4-2; j_call: TRBJ2-5; d_call: TRBD2; cdr3_length: 19; cdr3_aa: CASSRSTPLAAWYQETQYF; cdr3_nt: TGTGCCAGCAGTCGTTCCACCCCACTAGCGGCCTGGTACCAAGAGACCCAGTACTTC
clone_size: -; v_call: TRBV2; j_call: TRBJ1-4; d_call: -; cdr3_length: 12; cdr3_aa: CASRVGNEKLFF; cdr3_nt: TGTGCCAGCAGGGTAGGCAATGAAAAACTGTTTTTT